This paragraph covers one T cell receptor beta chain sequence. The antigen is unknown. Specified time point: newly diagnosed GD, antithyroid drugs for less than 3 months. Researchers made the TCR library from RNA that was extracted from PBMCs. Peripheral blood, 7.5 to 9 milliliters of it, was drawn into EDTA tubes. This sample stems from a study of regulatory T cells in long-lasting Graves disease. Study-wide results and limits: The analysis examined peripheral blood only and excluded thyroid tissue. Authors noted too few samples as a limitation.

Both iRepertoire HTBI primers and Arm-PCR of CDR3 regions were used to build the TCR beta libraries. TCRdb independently ran MiXCR on the multiplex PCR reads; one entry per CDR3 protein. This table has fewer than 500,000 distinct CDR3 sequences, around 16% appearing once. This CDR3 is built from 16 residues. Germline trimming cut 5 bases from V and 4 bases from J; bases unmatched to any gene: 12. Germline V gives CDR1 LNHDA, CDR2 SQIVND (reference sequence). These data also formed part of another study, on T cells in Graves' hyperthyroidism and ophthalmopathy. That report notes: Uncontrolled infections, other autoimmune diseases, pregnancy or lactation led to exclusion of patients.

The chain carries TRBV19 and TRBJ2-7; 9 positions agree with TRBD1. The specimen comprised peripheral blood mononuclear cells (PBMCs), sampled at new diagnosis, from a patient treated with antithyroid drugs. The sequence derives from a man aged 40-50 years with Graves disease. CDR3 coding DNA: TGTGCCAGTAGTCTCCCCGTCGGGACAGGGTCGTACGAGCAGTACTTC. It specifies CASSLPVGTGSYEQYF.